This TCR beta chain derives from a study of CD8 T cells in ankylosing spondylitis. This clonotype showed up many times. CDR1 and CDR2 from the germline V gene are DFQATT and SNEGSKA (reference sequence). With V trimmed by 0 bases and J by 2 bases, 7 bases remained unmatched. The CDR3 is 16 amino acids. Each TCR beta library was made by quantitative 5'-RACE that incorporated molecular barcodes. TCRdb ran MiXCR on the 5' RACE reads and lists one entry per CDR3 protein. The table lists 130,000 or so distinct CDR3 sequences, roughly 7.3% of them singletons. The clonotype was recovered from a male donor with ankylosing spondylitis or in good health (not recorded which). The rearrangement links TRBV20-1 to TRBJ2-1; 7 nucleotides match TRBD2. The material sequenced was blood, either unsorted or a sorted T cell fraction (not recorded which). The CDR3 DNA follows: TGCAGTGCTAGAGATATTCAGCGGGGTCCCTACAATGAGCAGTTCTTC. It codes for CSARDIQRGPYNEQFF.